This T cell receptor (beta chain) was observed in a study of T cell repertoires in cytomegalovirus infection. Study at large: Recently identified HLA-C-restricted and well-studied HLA-B-restricted CMV epitopes were used. Matching HLA type and CMV infection were both indicated by public TCR beta signatures.

Trimming cost V 7 bases and J 5 bases, with 14 bases left between them. Germline-derived CDR1 and CDR2 are SGHTA and FQGNSA. The CDR3 sequence is 14 residues long. TCRdb processed the reads anew with MiXCR; each CDR3 protein has one entry. The sample contains about 830,000 distinct CDR3 sequences, approximately 32% of which appear only once. This clonotype has ten or more counts. Its specificity is unknown. This specimen was cultured CD8+ T cells from PBMCs, taken from culture after CMV antigen stimulation. The receptor's source is a human donor in good health (CMV status not recorded). Some clones in this sample may be carry-over from other donors' samples. This chain uses TRBV7-2 with TRBJ2-2; D may be TRBD1 (6 bases). The CDR3 is CASTWDTATGELFF. DNA of the CDR3: TGTGCCAGCACCTGGGACACTGCGACCGGGGAGCTGTTTTTT. The full variable domain, in which reference TRBV7-2 and TRBJ2-2 provide the parts outside the CDR3, is GAGVSQSPSNKVTEKGKDVELRCDPISGHTALYWYRQSLGQGLEFLIYFQGNSAPDKSGLPSDRFSAERTGGSVSTLTIQRTQQEDSAVYLCASTWDTATGELFFGEGSRLTVL.